The 8 T cell receptor beta chains below all came from one sample that was sequenced in a study of naive and memory T cell subsets. The SP2 primer and nested alpha and beta constant region primers amplified ligated cDNA in four rounds. Each CDR3 protein is one row after TCRdb ran MiXCR on the 5' RACE reads. The sample includes roughly 62,000 distinct CDR3 sequences, under 10% seen only once; the top ten take around 21%. TCR cDNA received a 3' ligated oligonucleotide that carried a UMI. These receptors were obtained from a female donor in good health.

The chain couples TRBV4-2 to TRBJ2-2; possibly TRBD1 or TRBD2 for D (5 bases each). CDR3 size: 12 residues. Germline loops: CDR1 LGHNA, CDR2 YNFKEQ. V lost 4 bases, J lost 5 bases, and 5 bases lay in between. CDR3 sequence reads: CASSRGTGELFF. CDR3 bases: TGTGCCAGCAGCCGGGGGACCGGGGAGCTGTTTTTT.

This chain joins TRBV14 and TRBJ1-1; D gene unclear. The CDR3 has 14 residues. The germline V and J ends were trimmed by 1 base and 0 bases, with 6 bases remaining between them. Germline lookup yields CDR1 SGHDN and CDR2 FVKESK. The CDR3 reads CASSQVNMNTEAFF. CDR3 in DNA: TGTGCCAGCAGCCAAGTAAACATGAACACTGAAGCTTTCTTT.

The V and J genes are TRBV30 and TRBJ2-4; D perhaps matches TRBD1 (6 bases). The CDR3 loop spans 16 amino acids. V lost 2 bases and J 2 bases, leaving 16 bases between the germline ends. Germline CDR1 GTSNPN, CDR2 SVGIG (reference sequence). The CDR3: CAWSHRVWATKNIQYF. The CDR3 DNA is TGTGCCTGGAGTCACAGGGTGTGGGCGACCAAAAACATTCAGTACTTC. The variable domain in full, completed from reference TRBV30 and TRBJ2-4, reads SQTIHQWPATLVQPVGSPLSLECTVEGTSNPNLYWYRQAAGRGLQLLFYSVGIGQISSEVPQNLSASRPQDRQFILSSKKLLLSDSGFYLCAWSHRVWATKNIQYFGAGTRLSVL.

V gene TRBV28 combines with J gene TRBJ2-1; 10 nucleotides match TRBD1. The germline gives CDR1 MDHEN, CDR2 SYDVKM. The CDR3 totals 15 residues. V was pared by 3 bases and J by 6 bases, with 5 bases of the junction left unmatched. CDR3 sequence (DNA): TGTGCCAGCAGTTTCGTGGGACAGGGGTCCAATGAGCAGTTCTTC. It specifies CASSFVGQGSNEQFF. Using reference TRBV28 and TRBJ2-1 for the parts outside the CDR3, the full variable domain is DVKVTQSSRYLVKRTGEKVFLECVQDMDHENMFWYRQDPGLGLRLIYFSYDVKMKEKGDIPEGYSVSREKKERFSLILESASTNQTSMYLCASSFVGQGSNEQFFGPGTRLTVL.

Of note for this clonotype: Just one base apart from a much larger clone, this may be a read error. The chain combines TRBV27 with TRBJ2-4; TRBD2 might be the D (7 bases). The CDR3 is 15 amino acids. V was clipped by 6 bases and J by 9 bases, with 21 bases between them. Germline CDR1 and CDR2: MNHEY and SMNVEV (reference sequence). CDR3 sequence reads: CASSRGGVALGIQYF. The CDR3 DNA is TGTGCCAGCAGCCGAGGGGGGGTAGCACTGGGCATTCAGTACTTC.

In its sample, this clonotype was seen many times. The chain is built from TRBV29-1 and TRBJ1-1, with D possibly TRBD1 on 5 matching bases. V was trimmed by 7 bases and J by 0 bases, leaving 12 bases between them. The CDR3 is 13 residues long. CDR1 and CDR2 (germline): SQVTM, ANQGSEA. The CDR3 region is CSGGSRLNTEAFF. CDR3 coding DNA: TGCAGCGGGGGGTCGAGACTGAACACTGAAGCTTTCTTT.

This clonotype was observed a few times. This chain connects TRBV12-3 or TRBV12-4 to TRBJ2-1; TRBD1 or TRBD2 may be the D gene (5 bases each). With 6 bases removed from V and 4 bases from J, the gap between germline ends came to 10 bases. This CDR3 has 13 residues. In DNA, the CDR3 is TGTGCCAGCAGCCGGGACCAATACAATGAGCAGTTCTTC. It yields the protein CASSRDQYNEQFF.

This clonotype was observed many times. The chain recombines TRBV30 with TRBJ2-7; D not resolved. CDR1 GTSNPN and CDR2 SVGIG come from the germline V gene (reference sequence). Trimming took 0 bases from V and 3 from J, leaving 9 bases between them. There are 13 residues in the CDR3. CDR3 coding DNA: TGTGCCTGGAGTGTACAGACTGGCTACGAGCAGTACTTC. It specifies CAWSVQTGYEQYF.